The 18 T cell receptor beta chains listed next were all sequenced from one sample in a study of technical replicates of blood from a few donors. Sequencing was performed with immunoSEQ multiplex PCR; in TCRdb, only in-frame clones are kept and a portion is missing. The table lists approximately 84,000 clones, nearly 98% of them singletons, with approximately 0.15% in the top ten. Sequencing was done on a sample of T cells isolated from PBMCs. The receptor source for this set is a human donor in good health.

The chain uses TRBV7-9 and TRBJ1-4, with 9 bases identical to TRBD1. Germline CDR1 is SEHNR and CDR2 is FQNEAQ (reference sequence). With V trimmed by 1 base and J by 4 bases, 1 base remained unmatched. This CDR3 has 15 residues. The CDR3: CASSLGQGDNEKLFF. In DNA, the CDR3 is TGTGCCAGCAGCTTAGGACAGGGGGATAATGAAAAACTGTTTTTT. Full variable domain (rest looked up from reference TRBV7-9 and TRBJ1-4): DTGVSQNPRHKITKRGQNVTFRCDPISEHNRLYWYRQTLGQGPEFLTYFQNEAQLEKSRLLSDRFSAERPKGSFSTLEIQRTEQGDSAMYLCASSLGQGDNEKLFFGSGTQLSVL.

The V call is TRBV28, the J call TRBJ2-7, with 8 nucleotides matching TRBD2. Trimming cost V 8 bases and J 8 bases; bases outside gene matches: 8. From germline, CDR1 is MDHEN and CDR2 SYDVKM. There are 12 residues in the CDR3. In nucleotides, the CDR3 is TGTGCCAGCTGGGATAGCGGGAAGCAGCAGTACTTC. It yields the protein CASWDSGKQQYF.

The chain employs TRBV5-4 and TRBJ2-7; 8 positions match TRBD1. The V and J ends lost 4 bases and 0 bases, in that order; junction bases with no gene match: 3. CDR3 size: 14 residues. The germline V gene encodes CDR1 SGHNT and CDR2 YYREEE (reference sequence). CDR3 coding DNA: TGTGCCAGCAGCCTTGGACAGGGCTCCTACGAGCAGTACTTC. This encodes CASSLGQGSYEQYF.

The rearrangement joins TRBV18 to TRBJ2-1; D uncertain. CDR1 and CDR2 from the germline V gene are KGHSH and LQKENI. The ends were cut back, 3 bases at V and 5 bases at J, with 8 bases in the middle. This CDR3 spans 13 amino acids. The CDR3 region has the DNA TGTGCCAGCTCACCCCTAATAAACAATGAGCAGTTCTTC. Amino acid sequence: CASSPLINNEQFF.

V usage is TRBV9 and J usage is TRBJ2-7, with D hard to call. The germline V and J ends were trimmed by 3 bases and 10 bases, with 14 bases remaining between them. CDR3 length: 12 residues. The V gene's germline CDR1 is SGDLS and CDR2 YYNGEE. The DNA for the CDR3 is TGTGCCAGCAGCGCACCCGGCGGTCCTCAGTACTTC. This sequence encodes CASSAPGGPQYF.

For the CDR3, the DNA is TGTGCCAGTAGCCTGAAGTGGGAGGGCCTTCATGAGCAGTTCTTC. Translating it yields CASSLKWEGLHEQFF. The chain has TRBV19 and TRBJ2-1; TRBD2 agrees at 7 bases. This CDR3 is built from 15 residues. The germline gives CDR1 LNHDA, CDR2 SQIVND (reference sequence). V dropped 6 bases and J dropped 8; count of bases not matched to a gene: 13. The full variable domain, completed using reference TRBV19 and TRBJ2-1, is DGGITQSPKYLFRKEGQNVTLSCEQNLNHDAMYWYRQDPGQGLRLIYYSQIVNDFQKGDIAEGYSVSREKKESFPLTVTSAQKNPTAFYLCASSLKWEGLHEQFFGPGTRLTVL.

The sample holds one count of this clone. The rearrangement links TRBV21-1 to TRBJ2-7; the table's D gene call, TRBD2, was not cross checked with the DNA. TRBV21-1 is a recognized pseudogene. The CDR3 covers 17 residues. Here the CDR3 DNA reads TGTGCCAGCAGCAAAGTTCCAAGAGGACACGGGAGATACGAGCAGTACTTC. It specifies CASSKVPRGHGRYEQYF.

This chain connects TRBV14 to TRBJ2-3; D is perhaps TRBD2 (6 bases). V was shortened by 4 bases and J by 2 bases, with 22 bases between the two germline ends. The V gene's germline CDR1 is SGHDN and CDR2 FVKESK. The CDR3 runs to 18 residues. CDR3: CASSRSRLKGTFTDTQYF. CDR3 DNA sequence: TGTGCCAGCAGCCGAAGTCGGTTGAAAGGGACTTTCACAGATACGCAGTATTTT.

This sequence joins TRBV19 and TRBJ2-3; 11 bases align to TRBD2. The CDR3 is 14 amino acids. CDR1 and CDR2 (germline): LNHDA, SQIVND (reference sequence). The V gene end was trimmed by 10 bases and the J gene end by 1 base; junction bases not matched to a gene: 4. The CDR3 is CATGLADGTDTQYF. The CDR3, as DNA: TGTGCCACGGGACTAGCGGACGGCACAGATACGCAGTATTTT.

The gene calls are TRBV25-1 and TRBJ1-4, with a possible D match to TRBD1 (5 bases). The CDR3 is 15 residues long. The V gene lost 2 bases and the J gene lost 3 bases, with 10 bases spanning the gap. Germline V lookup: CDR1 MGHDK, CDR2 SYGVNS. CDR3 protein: CASSERGSPNEKLFF. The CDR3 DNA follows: TGTGCCAGCAGTGAAAGGGGTTCCCCTAATGAAAAACTGTTTTTT.

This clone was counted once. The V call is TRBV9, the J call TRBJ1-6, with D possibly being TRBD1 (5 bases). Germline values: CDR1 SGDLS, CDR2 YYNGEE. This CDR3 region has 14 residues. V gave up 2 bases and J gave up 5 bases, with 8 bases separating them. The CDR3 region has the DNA TGTGCCAGCAGCGTGGGGCAGGATAATTCACCCCTCCACTTT. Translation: CASSVGQDNSPLHF.

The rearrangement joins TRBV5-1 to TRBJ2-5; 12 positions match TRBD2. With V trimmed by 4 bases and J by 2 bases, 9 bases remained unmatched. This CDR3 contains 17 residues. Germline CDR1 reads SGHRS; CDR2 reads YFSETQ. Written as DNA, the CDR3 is TGCGCCAGCAGCCCCGGACTAGCGGGGATTACACAAGAGACCCAGTACTTC. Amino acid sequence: CASSPGLAGITQETQYF.

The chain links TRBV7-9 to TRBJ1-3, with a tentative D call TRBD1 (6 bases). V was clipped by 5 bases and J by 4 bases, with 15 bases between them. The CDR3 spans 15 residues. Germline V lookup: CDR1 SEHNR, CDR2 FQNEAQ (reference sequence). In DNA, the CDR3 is TGTGCCAGCAGCCCTCGCGGCAGGGGCGGAAACACCATATATTTT. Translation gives CASSPRGRGGNTIYF.

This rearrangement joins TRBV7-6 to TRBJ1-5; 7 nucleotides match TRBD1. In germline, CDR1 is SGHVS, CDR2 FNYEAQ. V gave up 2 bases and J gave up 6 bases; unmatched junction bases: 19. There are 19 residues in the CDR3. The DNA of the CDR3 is TGTGCCAGCAGCTTAATTTGGTTCGGCAGGGGGAGACGGAGTCAGCCCCAGCATTTT. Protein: CASSLIWFGRGRRSQPQHF.

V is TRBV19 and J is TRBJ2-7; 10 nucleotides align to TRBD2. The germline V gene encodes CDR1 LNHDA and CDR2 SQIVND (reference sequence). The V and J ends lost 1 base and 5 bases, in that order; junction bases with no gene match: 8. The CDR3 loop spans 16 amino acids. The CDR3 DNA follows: TGTGCCAGTAGTATAGGATTCGGGCTAGCGGGAGACGAGCAGTACTTC. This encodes CASSIGFGLAGDEQYF.

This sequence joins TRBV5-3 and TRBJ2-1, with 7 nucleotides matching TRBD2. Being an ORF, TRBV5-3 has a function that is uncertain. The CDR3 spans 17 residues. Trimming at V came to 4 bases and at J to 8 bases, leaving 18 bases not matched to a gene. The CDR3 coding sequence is TGTGCCAGAAGCCATGAAAAGCGGGGAAGGGCGATGGATGAGCAGTTCTTC. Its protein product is CARSHEKRGRAMDEQFF.

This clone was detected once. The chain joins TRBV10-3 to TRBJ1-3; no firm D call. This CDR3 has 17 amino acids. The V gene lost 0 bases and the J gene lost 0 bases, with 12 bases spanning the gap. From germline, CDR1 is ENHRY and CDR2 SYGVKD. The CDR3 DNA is TGTGCCATCAGTGAGTCGAATTTTGGAGTCTCTGGAAACACCATATATTTT. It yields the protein CAISESNFGVSGNTIYF.

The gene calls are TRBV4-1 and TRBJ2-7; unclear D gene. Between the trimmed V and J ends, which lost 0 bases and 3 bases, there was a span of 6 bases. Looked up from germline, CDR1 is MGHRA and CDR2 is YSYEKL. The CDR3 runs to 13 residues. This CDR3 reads CASSQDLYYEQYF. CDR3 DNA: TGCGCCAGCAGCCAAGATCTATACTACGAGCAGTACTTC.